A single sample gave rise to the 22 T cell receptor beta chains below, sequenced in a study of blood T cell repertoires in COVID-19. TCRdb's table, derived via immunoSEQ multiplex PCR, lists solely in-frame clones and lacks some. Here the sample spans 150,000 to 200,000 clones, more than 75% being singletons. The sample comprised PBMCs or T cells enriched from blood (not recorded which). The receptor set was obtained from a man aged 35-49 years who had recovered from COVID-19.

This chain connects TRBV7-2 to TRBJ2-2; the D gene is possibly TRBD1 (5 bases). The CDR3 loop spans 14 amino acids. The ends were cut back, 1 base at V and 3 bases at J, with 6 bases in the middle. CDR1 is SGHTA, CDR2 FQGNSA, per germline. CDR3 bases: TGTGCCAGCAGCTTAGGACAGCACACCGGGGAGCTGTTTTTT. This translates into CASSLGQHTGELFF.

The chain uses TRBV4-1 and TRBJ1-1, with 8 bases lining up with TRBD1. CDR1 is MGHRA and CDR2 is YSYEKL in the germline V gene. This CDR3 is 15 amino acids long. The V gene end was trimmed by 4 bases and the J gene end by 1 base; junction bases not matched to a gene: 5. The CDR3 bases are TGCGCCAGCAGCCTAGCCGGACAGGGGAACACTGAAGCTTTCTTT. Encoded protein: CASSLAGQGNTEAFF.

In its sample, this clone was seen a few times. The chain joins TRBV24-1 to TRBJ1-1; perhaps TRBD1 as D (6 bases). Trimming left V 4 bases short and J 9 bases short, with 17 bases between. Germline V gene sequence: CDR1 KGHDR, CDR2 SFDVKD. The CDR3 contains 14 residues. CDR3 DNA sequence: TGTGCCACCAGTGACGGTGGGGAAGGGGGAAAAGCTTTCTTT. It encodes CATSDGGEGGKAFF.

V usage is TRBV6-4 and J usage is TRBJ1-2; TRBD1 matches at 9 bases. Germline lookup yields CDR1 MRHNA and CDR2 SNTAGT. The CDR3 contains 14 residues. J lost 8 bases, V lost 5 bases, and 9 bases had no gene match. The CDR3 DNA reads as TGTGCCAGCAGTTCCACAGGGGGCGAGACGGGCTACACCTTC. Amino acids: CASSSTGGETGYTF.

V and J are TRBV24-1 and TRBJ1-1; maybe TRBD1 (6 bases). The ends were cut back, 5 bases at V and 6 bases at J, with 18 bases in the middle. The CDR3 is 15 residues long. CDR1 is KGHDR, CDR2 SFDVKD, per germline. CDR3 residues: CATSGETGPSAEAFF. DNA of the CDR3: TGTGCCACCAGTGGTGAGACAGGACCGAGCGCTGAAGCTTTCTTT.

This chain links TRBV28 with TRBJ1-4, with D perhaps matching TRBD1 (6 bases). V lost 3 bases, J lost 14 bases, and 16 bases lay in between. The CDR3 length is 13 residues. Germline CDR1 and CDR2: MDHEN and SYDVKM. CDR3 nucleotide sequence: TGTGCCAGCAGTTTGGGACTAGGGGGACGGCTGTTTTTT. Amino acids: CASSLGLGGRLFF.

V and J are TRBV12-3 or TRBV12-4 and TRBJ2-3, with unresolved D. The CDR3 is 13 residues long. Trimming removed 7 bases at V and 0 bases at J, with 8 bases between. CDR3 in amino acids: CASTYSSTDTQYF. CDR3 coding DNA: TGTGCCAGCACTTATTCTAGCACAGATACGCAGTATTTT.

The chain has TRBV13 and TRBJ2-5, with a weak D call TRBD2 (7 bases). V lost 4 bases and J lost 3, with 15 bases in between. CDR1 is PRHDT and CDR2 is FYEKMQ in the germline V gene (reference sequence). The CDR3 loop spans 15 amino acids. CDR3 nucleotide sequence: TGTGCCAGCAGCTCGCTAGGGGGGGCAAAAGAGACCCAGTACTTC. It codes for CASSSLGGAKETQYF.

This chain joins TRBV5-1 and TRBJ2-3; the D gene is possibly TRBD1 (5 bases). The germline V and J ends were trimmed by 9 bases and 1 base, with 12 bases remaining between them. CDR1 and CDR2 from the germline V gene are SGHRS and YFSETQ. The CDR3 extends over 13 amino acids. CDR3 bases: TGCGCCACCGCCTTGGGGCGCACAGATACGCAGTATTTT. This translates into CATALGRTDTQYF.

The CDR3 coding sequence is TGTGCCAGCAGCCCACCCGAGTCAAGCTCCTACAATGAGCAGTTCTTC. Its translation is CASSPPESSSYNEQFF. V usage is TRBV7-9 and J usage is TRBJ2-1; D gene ambiguous. CDR3 size: 16 residues. Looked up from germline, CDR1 is SEHNR and CDR2 is FQNEAQ (reference sequence). Trimming removed 5 bases from V and 0 bases from J, with 14 bases in between. The full variable domain, its missing parts supplied by reference TRBV7-9 and TRBJ2-1, is DTGVSQNPRHKITKRGQNVTFRCDPISEHNRLYWYRQTLGQGPEFLTYFQNEAQLEKSRLLSDRFSAERPKGSFSTLEIQRTEQGDSAMYLCASSPPESSSYNEQFFGPGTRLTVL.

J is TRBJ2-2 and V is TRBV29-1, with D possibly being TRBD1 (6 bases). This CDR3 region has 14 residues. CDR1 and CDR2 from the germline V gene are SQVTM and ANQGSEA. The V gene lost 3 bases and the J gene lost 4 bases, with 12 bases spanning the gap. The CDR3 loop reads CSVDGNRVTGELFF. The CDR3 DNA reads TGCAGCGTTGATGGAAACAGGGTCACCGGGGAGCTGTTTTTT.

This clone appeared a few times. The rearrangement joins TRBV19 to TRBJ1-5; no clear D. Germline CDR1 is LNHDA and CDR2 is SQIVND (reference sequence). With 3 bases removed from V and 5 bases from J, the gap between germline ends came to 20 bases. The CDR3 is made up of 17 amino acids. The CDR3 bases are TGTGCCAGTAGTATGCCGGTGACGGGGAGATTTGATCAGCCCCAGCATTTT. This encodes CASSMPVTGRFDQPQHF.

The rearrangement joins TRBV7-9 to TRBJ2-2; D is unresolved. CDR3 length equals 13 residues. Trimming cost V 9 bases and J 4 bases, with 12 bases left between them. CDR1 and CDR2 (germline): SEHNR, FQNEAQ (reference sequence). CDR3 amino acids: CARRDSLTGELFF. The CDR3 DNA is TGTGCCAGGCGAGATTCTCTCACCGGGGAGCTGTTTTTT. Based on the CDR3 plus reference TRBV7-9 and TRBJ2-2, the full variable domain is DTGVSQNPRHKITKRGQNVTFRCDPISEHNRLYWYRQTLGQGPEFLTYFQNEAQLEKSRLLSDRFSAERPKGSFSTLEIQRTEQGDSAMYLCARRDSLTGELFFGEGSRLTVL.

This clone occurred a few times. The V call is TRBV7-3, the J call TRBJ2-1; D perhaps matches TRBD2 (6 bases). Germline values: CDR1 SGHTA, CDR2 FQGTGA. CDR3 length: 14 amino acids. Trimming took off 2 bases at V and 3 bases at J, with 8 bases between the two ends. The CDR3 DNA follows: TGTGCCAGCAGCTTACGCGGGGACTACAATGAGCAGTTCTTC. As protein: CASSLRGDYNEQFF. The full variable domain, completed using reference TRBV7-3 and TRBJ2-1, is GAGVSQTPSNKVTEKGKYVELRCDPISGHTALYWYRQSLGQGPEFLIYFQGTGAADDSGLPNDRFFAVRPEGSVSTLKIQRTERGDSAVYLCASSLRGDYNEQFFGPGTRLTVL.

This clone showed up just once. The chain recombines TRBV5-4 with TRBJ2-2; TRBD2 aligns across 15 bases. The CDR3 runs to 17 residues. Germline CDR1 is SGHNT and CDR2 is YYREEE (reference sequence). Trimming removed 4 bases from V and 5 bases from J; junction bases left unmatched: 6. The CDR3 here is CASSPGTSGGRTGELFF. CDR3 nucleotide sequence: TGTGCCAGCAGCCCGGGGACTAGCGGGGGGCGGACCGGGGAGCTGTTTTTT.

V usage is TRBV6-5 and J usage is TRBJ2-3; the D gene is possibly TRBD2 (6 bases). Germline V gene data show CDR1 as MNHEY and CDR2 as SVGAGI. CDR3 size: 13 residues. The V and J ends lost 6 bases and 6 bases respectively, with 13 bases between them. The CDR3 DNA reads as TGTGCCAGCAGCAAGACTAGATACGATACGCAGTATTTT. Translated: CASSKTRYDTQYF.

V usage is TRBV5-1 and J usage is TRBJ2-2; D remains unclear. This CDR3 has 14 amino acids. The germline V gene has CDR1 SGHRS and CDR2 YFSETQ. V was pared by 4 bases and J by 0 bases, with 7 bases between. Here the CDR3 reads CASSIKPNTGELFF. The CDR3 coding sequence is TGCGCCAGCAGCATCAAGCCGAACACCGGGGAGCTGTTTTTT.

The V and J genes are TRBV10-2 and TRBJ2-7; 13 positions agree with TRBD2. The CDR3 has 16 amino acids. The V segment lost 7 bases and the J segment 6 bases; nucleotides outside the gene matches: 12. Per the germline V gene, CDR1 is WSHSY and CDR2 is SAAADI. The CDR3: CASNSGTSGDFGEQYV. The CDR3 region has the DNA TGCGCCAGCAACTCCGGGACTAGCGGGGACTTTGGCGAGCAGTACGTC.

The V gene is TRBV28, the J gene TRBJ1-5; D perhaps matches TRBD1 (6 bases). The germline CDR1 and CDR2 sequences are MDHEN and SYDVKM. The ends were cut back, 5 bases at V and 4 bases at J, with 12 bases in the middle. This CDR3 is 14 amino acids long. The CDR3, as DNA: TGTGCCAGCAGTAGCGACAGGTCGAATCAGCCCCAGCATTTT. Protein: CASSSDRSNQPQHF.

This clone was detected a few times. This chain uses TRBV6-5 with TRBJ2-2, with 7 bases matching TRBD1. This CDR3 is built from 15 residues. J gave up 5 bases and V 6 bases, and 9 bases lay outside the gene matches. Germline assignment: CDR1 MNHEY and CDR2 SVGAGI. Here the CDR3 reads CASRTTGPGTGELFF. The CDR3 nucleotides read TGTGCCAGCAGGACGACAGGGCCCGGGACCGGGGAGCTGTTTTTT.

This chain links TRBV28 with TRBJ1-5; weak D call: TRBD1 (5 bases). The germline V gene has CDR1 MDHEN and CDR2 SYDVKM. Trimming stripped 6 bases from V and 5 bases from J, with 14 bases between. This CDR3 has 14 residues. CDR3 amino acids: CASSFQGYYQPQHF. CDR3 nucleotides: TGTGCCAGCAGCTTTCAGGGATACTATCAGCCCCAGCATTTT.

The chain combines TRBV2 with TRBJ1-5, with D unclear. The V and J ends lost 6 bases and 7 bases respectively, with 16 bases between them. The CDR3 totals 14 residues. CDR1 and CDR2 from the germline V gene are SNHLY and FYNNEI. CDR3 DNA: TGTGCCAGCAGGGCCGGGGTGAGCGGGCAGCCCCAGCATTTT. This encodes CASRAGVSGQPQHF.